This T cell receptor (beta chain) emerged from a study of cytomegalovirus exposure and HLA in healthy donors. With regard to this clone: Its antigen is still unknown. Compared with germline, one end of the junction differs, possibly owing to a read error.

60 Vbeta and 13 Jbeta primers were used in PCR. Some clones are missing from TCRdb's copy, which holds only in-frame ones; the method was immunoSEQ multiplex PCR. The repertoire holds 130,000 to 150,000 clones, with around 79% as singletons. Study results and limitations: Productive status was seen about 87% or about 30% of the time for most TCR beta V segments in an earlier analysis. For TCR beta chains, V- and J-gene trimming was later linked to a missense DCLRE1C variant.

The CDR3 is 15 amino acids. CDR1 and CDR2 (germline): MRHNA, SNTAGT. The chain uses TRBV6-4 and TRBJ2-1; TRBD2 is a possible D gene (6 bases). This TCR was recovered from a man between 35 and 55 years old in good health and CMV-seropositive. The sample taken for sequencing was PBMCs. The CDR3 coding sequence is TGTGCCAGCCCTCGAAATAGCGGAGATTACAGTGAGCAGTTCTTC. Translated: CASPRNSGDYSEQFF.